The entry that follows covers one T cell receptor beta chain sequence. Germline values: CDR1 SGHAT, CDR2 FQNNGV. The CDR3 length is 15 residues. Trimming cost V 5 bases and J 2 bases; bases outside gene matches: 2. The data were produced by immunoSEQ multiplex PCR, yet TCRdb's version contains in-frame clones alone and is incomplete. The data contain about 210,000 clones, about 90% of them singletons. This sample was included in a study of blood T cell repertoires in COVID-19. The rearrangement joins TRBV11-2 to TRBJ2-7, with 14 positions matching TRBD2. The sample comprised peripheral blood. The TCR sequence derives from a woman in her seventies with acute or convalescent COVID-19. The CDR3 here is CASSRLAGGPYEQYF. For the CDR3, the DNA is TGTGCCAGCAGCCGACTAGCGGGAGGGCCCTACGAGCAGTACTTC.